This entry features one TCR beta chain sequence. Its antigen is unidentified. The source of the sample is a study of T cells in Graves' hyperthyroidism and ophthalmopathy. Study findings and constraints: From stable hyperthyroidism, ophthalmopathy was set apart by a 13 V-J model.

The source material, RNA transcripts, was used to amplify TCR beta CDR3 regions. In the first-round RT-PCR of the TCR CDR3, the HTBI primer set was used. TCRdb reprocessed the multiplex PCR reads via MiXCR and lists one record per CDR3 protein. The sample comprises around 350,000 distinct CDR3 sequences, roughly 14% of which are singletons, and about 20% rests with the top ten. This CDR3 is 15 amino acids long. V trimming: 0 bases; J trimming: 3 bases; junction bases outside the gene matches: 1. Germline loops: CDR1 MNHEY, CDR2 SMNVEV (reference sequence). This TCR was recovered from a woman younger than 45 with Graves' ophthalmopathy. The sequencing input was blood. The chain joins TRBV27 to TRBJ2-7; 11 nucleotides align to TRBD2. The CDR3 bases are TGTGCCAGCAGTTTATCTAGCGGGGGGGACTACGAGCAGTACTTC. Translating it yields CASSLSSGGDYEQYF.